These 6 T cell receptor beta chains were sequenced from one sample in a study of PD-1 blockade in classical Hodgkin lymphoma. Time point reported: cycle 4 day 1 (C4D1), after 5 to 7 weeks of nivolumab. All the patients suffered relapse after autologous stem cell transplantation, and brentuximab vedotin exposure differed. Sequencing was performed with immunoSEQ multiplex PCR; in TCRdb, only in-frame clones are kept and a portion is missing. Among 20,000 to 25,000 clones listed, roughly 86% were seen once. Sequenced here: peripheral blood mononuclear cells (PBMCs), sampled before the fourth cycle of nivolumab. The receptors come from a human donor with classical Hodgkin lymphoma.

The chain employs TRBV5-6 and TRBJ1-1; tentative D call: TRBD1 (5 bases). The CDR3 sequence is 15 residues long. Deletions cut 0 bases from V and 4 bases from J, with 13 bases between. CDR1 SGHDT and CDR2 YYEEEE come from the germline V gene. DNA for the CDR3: TGTGCCAGCAGCTTGGTAGGGGACGGTCCCACTGAAGCTTTCTTT. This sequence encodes CASSLVGDGPTEAFF. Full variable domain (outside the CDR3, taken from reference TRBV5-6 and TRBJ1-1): DAGVTQSPTHLIKTRGQQVTLRCSPKSGHDTVSWYQQALGQGPQFIFQYYEEEERQRGNFPDRFSGHQFPNYSSELNVNALLLGDSALYLCASSLVGDGPTEAFFGQGTRLTVV.

This chain's CDR3 is CASSPGDHEQYF. The CDR3 DNA reads as TGCGCCAGCAGCCCCGGAGACCACGAGCAGTACTTC. This chain uses TRBV5-1 with TRBJ2-7, with D uncertain. The CDR3 runs to 12 residues. Germline V lookup: CDR1 SGHRS, CDR2 YFSETQ. Trimming pared 4 bases from V and 5 bases from J, leaving 10 bases between.

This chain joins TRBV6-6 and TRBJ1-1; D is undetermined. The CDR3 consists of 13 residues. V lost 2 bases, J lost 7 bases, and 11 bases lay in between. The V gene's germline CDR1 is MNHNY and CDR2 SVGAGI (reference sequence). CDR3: CASSYDGPSEAFF. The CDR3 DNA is TGTGCCAGCAGTTACGATGGGCCGAGTGAAGCTTTCTTT.

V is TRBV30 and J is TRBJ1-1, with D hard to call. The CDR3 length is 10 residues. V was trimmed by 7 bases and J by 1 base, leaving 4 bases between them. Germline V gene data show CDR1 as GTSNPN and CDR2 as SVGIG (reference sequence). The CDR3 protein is CAYKNTEAFF. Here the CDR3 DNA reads TGTGCCTATAAGAACACTGAAGCTTTCTTT.

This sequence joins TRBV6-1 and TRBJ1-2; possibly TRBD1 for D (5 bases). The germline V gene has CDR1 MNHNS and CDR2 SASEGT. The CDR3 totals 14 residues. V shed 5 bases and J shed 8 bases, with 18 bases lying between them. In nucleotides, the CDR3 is TGTGCCAGCAGTATTGAACGGGACTCTCGGGGCTACACCTTC. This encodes CASSIERDSRGYTF.

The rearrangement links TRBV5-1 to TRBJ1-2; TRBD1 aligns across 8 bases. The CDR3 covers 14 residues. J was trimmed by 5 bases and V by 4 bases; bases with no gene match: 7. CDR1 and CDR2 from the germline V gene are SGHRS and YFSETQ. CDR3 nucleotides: TGCGCCAGCAGCCCGGGACAGGCTGGTTATGGCTACACCTTC. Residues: CASSPGQAGYGYTF.